The rows below give T cell receptor beta chains drawn from one sample of a study of blood T cell repertoires in COVID-19. Sequencing was performed with immunoSEQ multiplex PCR; in TCRdb, only in-frame clones are kept and a portion is missing. The sample yields about 300,000 clones, 85% to 90% seen once. Input material: PBMCs or T cells enriched from blood (not recorded which). All receptors come from a woman aged 18-30 years who had recovered from COVID-19. CDR3s leave out the opening cysteine and the closing phenylalanine or tryptophan. The order of the fields is J gene, CDR3 length, V gene, CDR3 protein.

>TRBJ2-3|12|TRBV28
ASSFSLYTDTQY
>TRBJ1-1|13|TRBV7-9
ASSNGQGRSTEAF
>TRBJ1-2|12|TRBV7-9
ASSLRDMDYGYT
>TRBJ1-1|13|TRBV7-3
ASSLTGQGNTEAF
>TRBJ1-1|13|TRBV19
ASSIGQGANTEAF
>TRBJ2-2|13|TRBV3-1/TRBV3-2
ASSQDSTSTGELF
>TRBJ2-3|15|TRBV3-1/TRBV3-2
ASSQDAGAKITDTQY
>TRBJ2-5|11|TRBV2
AFRGGRGETQY
>TRBJ2-6|15|TRBV19
ASSIKAGVTGANVLT
>TRBJ1-1|12|TRBV18
ASSTQGEGTEAF
>TRBJ1-1|15|TRBV5-4
ASSTNPLTGGYTEAF
>TRBJ1-1|12|TRBV5-1
ASSPDKENTEAF
>TRBJ2-1|15|TRBV4-2
ASSQDLGGTSYNEQF
>TRBJ2-5|12|TRBV7-6
ASSVSGGGETQY
>TRBJ1-6|17|TRBV15
ATSRESPGRTGQPSPLH
>TRBJ2-1|12|TRBV14
ASSQVTAGNEQF
>TRBJ2-7|13|TRBV12-2
ASRLRRQGSYEQY
>TRBJ1-4|11|TRBV25-1
ASSEAQGEKLF
>TRBJ2-7|13|TRBV5-4
ASSWGQGRSGEQY
>TRBJ1-1|14|TRBV28
ASSLPAGQGVGGAF
>TRBJ2-5|12|TRBV30
AWMSGNLGETQY
>TRBJ1-3|13|TRBV9
ASSVRQGVGDTIY
>TRBJ2-7|13|TRBV10-1
ASSRQGAISYEQY
>TRBJ1-4|17|TRBV21-1
ASTLLSLTRSGHNEKLF
>TRBJ2-2|13|TRBV5-1
ATGRGTGGLGELF
>TRBJ1-3|11|TRBV12-3/TRBV12-4
ASSLTVGNTIY
>TRBJ1-6|14|TRBV2
ASSERGRGGNSPLH
>TRBJ1-3|9|TRBV5-6
ASSFRDSYY
>TRBJ1-1|12|TRBV5-1
ASSLGPENTEAF
>TRBJ1-2|10|TRBV28
ASSFQRNGYT
>TRBJ2-5|16|TRBV5-1
ASSFNGLAGVQRETQY
>TRBJ1-5|12|TRBV9
ASSAGSVRQPQH
>TRBJ2-5|12|TRBV2
ASSLDSYQETQY
>TRBJ1-3|13|TRBV7-3
ASSLRGYSGNTIY
>TRBJ1-4|12|TRBV7-9
ASSLGQGSEKLF
>TRBJ1-2|12|TRBV7-9
ASSLAGGFGGYT
>TRBJ2-1|14|TRBV6-4
ASSDSRGSSYNEQF
>TRBJ1-1|16|TRBV5-1
ASSLGAGMSRSVTEAF
>TRBJ2-7|12|TRBV6-5
ASSHYPTGYEQY
>TRBJ2-1|15|TRBV4-1
ASRSGLAGENYNEQF
>TRBJ2-7|8|TRBV27
ASSPYEQY
>TRBJ1-1|11|TRBV19
ASSPQGLTEAF
>TRBJ2-2|13|TRBV2
ASSGETANTGELF
>TRBJ2-7|10|TRBV5-1
ASNLELGEQY
>TRBJ1-3|10|TRBV12-3/TRBV12-4
ASSFSRNTIY
>TRBJ1-2|12|TRBV5-8
ASSTTGGFGGYT
>TRBJ2-1|20|TRBV10-3
AISESTLRHSGRADRLNEQF
>TRBJ1-5|13|TRBV5-5
ASKLWWGRNQPQH
>TRBJ2-3|11|TRBV12-3/TRBV12-4
ASNSRRGDTQY
>TRBJ1-5|12|TRBV7-2
ASSPGRWNQPQH
>TRBJ1-2|16|TRBV7-8
ASSIRLLGGATNYGYT